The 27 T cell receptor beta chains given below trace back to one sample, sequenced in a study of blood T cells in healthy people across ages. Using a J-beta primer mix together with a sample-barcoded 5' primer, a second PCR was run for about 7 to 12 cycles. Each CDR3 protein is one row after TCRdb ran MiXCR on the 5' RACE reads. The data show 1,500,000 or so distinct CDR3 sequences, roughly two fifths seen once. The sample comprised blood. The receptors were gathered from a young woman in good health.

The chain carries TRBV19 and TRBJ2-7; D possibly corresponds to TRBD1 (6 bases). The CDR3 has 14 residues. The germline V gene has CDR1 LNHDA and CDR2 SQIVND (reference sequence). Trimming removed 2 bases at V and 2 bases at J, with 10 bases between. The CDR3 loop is CASSISRGAYEQYF. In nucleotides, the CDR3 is TGTGCCAGTAGTATAAGCAGGGGAGCCTACGAGCAGTACTTC.

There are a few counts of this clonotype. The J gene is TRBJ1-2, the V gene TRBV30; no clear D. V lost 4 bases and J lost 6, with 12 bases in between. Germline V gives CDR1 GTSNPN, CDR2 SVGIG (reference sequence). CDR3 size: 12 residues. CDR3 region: CAWTVGTHGYTF. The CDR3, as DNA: TGTGCCTGGACGGTAGGAACTCATGGCTACACCTTC.

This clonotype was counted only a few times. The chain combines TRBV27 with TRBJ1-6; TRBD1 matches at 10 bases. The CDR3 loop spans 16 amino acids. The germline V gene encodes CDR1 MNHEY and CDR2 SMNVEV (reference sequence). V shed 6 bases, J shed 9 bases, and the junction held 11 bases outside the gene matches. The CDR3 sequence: CASRPGTGVLFSPLHF. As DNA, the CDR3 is TGTGCCAGCAGGCCGGGGACAGGGGTGTTGTTTTCACCCCTCCACTTT.

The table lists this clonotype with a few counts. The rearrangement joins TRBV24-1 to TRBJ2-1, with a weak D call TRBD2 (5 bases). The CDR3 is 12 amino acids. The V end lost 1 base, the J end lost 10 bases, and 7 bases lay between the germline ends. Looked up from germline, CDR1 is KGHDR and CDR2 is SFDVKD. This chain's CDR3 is CATSDFGGEQFF. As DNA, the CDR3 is TGTGCCACCAGTGATTTTGGCGGGGAGCAGTTCTTC.

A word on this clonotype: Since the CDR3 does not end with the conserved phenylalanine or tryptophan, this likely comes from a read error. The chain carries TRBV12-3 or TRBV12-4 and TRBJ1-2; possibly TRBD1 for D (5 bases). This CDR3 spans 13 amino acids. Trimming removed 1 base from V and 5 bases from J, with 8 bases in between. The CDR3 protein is CASSLGGWYGYTL. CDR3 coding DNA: TGTGCCAGCAGTTTAGGGGGGTGGTATGGCTACACCTTA.

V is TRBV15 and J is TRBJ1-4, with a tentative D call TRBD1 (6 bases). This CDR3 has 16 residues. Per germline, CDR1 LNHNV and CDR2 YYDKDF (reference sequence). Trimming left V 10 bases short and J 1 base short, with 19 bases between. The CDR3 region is CANRQERAGTNEKLFF. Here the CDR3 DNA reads TGTGCCAACCGACAGGAACGGGCCGGAACTAATGAAAAACTGTTTTTT.

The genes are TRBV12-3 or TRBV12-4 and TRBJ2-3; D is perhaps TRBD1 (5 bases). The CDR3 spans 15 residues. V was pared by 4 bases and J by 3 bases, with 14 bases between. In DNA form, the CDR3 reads TGTGCCAGCAGTTCTTGGGGCGGAATAACAGATACGCAGTATTTT. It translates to CASSSWGGITDTQYF.

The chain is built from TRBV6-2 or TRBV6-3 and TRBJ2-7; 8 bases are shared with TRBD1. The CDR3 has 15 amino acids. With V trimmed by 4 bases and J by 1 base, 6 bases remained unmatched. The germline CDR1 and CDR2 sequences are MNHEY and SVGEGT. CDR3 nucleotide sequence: TGTGCCAGCAGTTTTGACAGGGGATGGTCCTACGAGCAGTACTTC. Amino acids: CASSFDRGWSYEQYF.

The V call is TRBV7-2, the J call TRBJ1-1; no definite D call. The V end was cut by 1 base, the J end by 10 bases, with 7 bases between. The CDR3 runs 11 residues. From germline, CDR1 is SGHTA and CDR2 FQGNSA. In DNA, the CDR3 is TGTGCCAGCAGCTTAGAGTGGGGAGCTTTCTTT. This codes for CASSLEWGAFF.

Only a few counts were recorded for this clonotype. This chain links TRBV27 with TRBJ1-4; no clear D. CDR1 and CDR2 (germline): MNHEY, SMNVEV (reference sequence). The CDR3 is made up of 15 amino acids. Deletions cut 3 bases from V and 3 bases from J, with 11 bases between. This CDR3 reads CASSFNPGPNEKLFF. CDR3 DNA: TGTGCCAGCAGTTTCAACCCCGGCCCTAATGAAAAACTGTTTTTT.

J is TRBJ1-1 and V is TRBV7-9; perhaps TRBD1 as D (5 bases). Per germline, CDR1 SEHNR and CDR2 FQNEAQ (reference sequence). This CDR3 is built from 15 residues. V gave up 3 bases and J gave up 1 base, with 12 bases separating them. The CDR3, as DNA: TGTGCCAGCAGCTTCCCCTTAAGGGGGAACACTGAAGCTTTCTTT. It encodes CASSFPLRGNTEAFF.

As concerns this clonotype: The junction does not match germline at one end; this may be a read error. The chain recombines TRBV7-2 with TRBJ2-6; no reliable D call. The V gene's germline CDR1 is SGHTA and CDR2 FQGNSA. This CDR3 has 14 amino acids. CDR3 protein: CASGFTSGANVLTF. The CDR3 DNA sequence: TGTGCCAGCGGCTTTACATCTGGGGCCAACGTCCTGACTTTC.

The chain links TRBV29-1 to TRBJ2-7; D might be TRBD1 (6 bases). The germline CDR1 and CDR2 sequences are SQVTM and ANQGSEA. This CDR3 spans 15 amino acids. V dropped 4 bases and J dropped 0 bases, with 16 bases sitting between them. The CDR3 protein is CSVAWTGTPSYEQYF. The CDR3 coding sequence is TGCAGCGTTGCATGGACCGGGACACCCTCCTACGAGCAGTACTTC.

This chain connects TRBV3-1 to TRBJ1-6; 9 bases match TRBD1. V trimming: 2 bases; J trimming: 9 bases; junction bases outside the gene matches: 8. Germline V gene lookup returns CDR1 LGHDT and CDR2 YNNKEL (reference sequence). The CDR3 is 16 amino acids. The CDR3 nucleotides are TGTGCCAGCAGCCAACCGGGACAGGGTTCCATTTCACCCCTCCACTTT. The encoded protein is CASSQPGQGSISPLHF.

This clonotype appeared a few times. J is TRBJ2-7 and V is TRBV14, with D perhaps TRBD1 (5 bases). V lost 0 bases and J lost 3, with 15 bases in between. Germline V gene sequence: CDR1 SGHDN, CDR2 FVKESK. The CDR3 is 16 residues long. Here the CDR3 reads CASSQDRGKSYYEQYF. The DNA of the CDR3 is TGTGCCAGCAGCCAAGATAGGGGAAAGAGCTACTACGAGCAGTACTTC.

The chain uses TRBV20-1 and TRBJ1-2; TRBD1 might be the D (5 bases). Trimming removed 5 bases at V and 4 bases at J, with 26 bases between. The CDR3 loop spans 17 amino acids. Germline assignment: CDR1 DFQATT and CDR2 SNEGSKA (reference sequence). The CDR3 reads CSAPTRGRSVAGYGYTF. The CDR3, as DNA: TGCAGTGCTCCAACTCGGGGCAGGTCGGTTGCTGGCTATGGCTACACCTTC.

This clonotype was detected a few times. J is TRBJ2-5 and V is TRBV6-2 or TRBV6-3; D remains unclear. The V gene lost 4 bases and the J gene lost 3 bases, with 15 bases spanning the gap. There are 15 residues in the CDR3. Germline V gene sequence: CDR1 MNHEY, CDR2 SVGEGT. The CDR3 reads CASSSLVSSKETQYF. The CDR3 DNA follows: TGTGCCAGCAGTTCCCTGGTTTCGTCTAAAGAGACCCAGTACTTC.

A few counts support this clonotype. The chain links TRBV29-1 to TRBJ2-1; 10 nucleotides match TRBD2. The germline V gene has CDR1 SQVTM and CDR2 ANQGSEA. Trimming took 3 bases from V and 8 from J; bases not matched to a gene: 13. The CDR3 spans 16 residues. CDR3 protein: CSVDALSGGAGDEQFF. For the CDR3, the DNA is TGCAGCGTTGATGCCCTGAGCGGGGGGGCCGGCGATGAGCAGTTCTTC.

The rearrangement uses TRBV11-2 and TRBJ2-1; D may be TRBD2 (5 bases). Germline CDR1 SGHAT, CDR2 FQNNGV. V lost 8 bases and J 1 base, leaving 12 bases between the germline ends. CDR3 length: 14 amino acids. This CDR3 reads CASGELGSYNEQFF. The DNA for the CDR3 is TGTGCCAGCGGGGAGCTGGGTTCCTACAATGAGCAGTTCTTC.

CDR3 DNA sequence: TGTGCCAGCAGTTACAGGGAGGGGATCCTAGCCAAAAACATTCAGTACTTC. Amino acid sequence: CASSYREGILAKNIQYF. V usage is TRBV6-6 and J usage is TRBJ2-4, with 7 nucleotides matching TRBD2. Germline V gene data show CDR1 as MNHNY and CDR2 as SVGAGI (reference sequence). This CDR3 has 17 amino acids. After removal of 2 bases from V and 0 bases from J, the junction contained 7 bases not matched to a gene.

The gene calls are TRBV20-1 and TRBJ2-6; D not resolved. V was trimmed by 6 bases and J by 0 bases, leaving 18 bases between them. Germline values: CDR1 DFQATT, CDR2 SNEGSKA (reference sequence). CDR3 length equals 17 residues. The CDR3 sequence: CSAPSRPALSGANVLTF. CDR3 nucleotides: TGCAGTGCCCCTTCTAGACCCGCCCTCTCTGGGGCCAACGTCCTGACTTTC.

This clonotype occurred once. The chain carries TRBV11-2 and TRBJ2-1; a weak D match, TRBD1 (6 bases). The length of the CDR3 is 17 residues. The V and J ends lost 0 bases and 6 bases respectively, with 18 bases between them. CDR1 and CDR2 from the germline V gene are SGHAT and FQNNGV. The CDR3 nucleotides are TGTGCCAGCAGCTTAGACCCTAGGGGGACCCGATTCAATGAGCAGTTCTTC. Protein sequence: CASSLDPRGTRFNEQFF.

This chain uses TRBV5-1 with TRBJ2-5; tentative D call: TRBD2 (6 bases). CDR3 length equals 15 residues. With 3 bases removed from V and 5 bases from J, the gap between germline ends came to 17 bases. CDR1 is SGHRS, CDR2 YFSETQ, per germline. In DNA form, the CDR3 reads TGCGCCAGCAGCTCCGGGACTGTTCGGTTTGAGACCCAGTACTTC. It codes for CASSSGTVRFETQYF.

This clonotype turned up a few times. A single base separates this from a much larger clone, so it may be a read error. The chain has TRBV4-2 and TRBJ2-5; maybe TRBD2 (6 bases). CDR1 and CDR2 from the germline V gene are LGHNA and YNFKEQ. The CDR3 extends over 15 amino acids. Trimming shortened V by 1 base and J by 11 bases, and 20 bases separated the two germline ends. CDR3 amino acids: CASSQVAEGPNEQYF. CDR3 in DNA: TGTGCCAGCAGCCAAGTAGCGGAGGGCCCCAATGAGCAGTACTTC.

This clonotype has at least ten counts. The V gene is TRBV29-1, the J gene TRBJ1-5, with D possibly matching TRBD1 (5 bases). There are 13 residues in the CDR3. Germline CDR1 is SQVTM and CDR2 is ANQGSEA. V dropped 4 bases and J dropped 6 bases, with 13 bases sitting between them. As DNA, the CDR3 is TGCAGCGTTGTGGGGGGTGAGGGTCAGCCCCAGCATTTT. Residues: CSVVGGEGQPQHF.

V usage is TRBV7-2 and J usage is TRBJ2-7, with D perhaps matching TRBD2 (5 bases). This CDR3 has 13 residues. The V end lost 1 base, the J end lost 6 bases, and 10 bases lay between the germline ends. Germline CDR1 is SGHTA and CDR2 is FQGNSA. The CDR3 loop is CASSLVPSPEQYF. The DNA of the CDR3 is TGTGCCAGCAGCTTAGTCCCTAGCCCCGAGCAGTACTTC. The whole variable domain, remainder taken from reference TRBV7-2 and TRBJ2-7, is GAGVSQSPSNKVTEKGKDVELRCDPISGHTALYWYRQSLGQGLEFLIYFQGNSAPDKSGLPSDRFSAERTGGSVSTLTIQRTQQEDSAVYLCASSLVPSPEQYFGPGTRLTVT.

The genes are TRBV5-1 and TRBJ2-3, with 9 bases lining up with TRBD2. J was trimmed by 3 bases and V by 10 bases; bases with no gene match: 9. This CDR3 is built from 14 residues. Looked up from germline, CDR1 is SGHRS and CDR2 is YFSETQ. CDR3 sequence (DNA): TGCGCCGGAGCGGCGGGGGGGGCAACAGATACGCAGTATTTT. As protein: CAGAAGGATDTQYF.